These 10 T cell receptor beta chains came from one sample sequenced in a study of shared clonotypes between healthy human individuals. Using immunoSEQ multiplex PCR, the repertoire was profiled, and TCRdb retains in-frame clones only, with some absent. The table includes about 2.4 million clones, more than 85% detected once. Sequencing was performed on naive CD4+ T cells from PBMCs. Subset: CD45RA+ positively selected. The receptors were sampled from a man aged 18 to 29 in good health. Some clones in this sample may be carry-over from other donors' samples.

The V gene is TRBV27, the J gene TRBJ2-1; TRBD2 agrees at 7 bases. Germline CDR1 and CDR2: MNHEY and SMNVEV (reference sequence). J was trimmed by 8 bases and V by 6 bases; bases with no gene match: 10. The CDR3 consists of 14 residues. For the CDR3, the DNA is TGTGCCAGCAGCCCATGGGGAGGGAGGGATGAGCAGTTCTTC. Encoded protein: CASSPWGGRDEQFF.

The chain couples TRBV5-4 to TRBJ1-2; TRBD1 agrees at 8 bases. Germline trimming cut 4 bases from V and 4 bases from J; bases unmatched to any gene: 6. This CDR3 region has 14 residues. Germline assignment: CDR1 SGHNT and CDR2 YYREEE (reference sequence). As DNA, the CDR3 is TGTGCCAGCAGCCCCAGGGACAGGACCTATGGCTACACCTTC. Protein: CASSPRDRTYGYTF.

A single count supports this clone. CDR3 bases: TGTGCCAGCAGTTACGAGGCTAGTGCGGAGACCCAGTACTTC. Translated: CASSYEASAETQYF. J is TRBJ2-5 and V is TRBV6-6, with no clear D. V lost 2 bases to trimming and J lost 5 bases, with 12 bases between them. Germline CDR1 and CDR2: MNHNY and SVGAGI (reference sequence). CDR3 size: 14 residues.

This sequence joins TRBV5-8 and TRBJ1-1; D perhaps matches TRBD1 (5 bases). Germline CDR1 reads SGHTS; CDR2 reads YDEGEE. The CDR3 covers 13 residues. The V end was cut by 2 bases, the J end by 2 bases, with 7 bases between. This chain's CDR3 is CASSFDRNTEAFF. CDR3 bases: TGTGCCAGCAGCTTCGACAGAAACACTGAAGCTTTCTTT.

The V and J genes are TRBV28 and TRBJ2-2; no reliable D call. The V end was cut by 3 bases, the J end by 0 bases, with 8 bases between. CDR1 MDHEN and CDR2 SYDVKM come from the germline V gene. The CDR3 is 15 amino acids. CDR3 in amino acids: CASSFIDPNTGELFF. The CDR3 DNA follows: TGTGCCAGCAGTTTTATCGACCCGAACACCGGGGAGCTGTTTTTT.

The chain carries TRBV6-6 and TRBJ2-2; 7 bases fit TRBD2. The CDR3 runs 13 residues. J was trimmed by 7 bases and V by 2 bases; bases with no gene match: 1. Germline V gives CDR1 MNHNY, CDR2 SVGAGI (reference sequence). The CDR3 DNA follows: TGTGCCAGCAGTTACGGGAGGGACGGGGAGCTGTTTTTT. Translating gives CASSYGRDGELFF.

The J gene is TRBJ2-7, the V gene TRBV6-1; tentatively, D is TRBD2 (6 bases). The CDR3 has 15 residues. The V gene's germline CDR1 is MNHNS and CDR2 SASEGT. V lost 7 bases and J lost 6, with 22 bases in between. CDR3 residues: CASTSNPRRGGEQYF. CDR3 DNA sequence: TGTGCCAGCACCTCTAACCCCAGGAGGGGCGGCGAGCAGTACTTC.

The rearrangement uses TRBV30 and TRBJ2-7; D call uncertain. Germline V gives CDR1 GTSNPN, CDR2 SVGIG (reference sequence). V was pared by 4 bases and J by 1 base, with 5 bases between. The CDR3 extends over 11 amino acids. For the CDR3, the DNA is TGTGCCTGGACCAGATCCTACGAGCAGTACTTC. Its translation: CAWTRSYEQYF.

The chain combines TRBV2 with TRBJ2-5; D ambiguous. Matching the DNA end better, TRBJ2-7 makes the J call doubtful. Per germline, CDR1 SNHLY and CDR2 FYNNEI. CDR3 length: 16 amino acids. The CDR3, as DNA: TGTGCCAGCAGTGAAGCGCGAAGTGGGGTTGTCTACGAGCAGTACTTC. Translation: CASSEARSGVVYEQYF.

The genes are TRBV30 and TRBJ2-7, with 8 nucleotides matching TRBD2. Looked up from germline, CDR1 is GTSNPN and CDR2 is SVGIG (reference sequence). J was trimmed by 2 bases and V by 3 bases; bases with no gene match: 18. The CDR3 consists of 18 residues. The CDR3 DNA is TGTGCCTGGAGATCCTCCTCGGGAGGGCCCGAGGGGACCTACGAGCAGTACTTC. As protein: CAWRSSSGGPEGTYEQYF.